Following are 2 T cell receptor beta chains from one sample sequenced in a study of cytomegalovirus exposure and HLA in healthy donors. Some clones are missing from TCRdb's copy, which holds only in-frame ones; the method was immunoSEQ multiplex PCR. The sample includes 250,000 to 300,000 clones, 80% to 90% of them seen just once. The sample comprised PBMCs. Receptor source: a woman aged 18-29 years in good health and CMV-seronegative.

The J gene is TRBJ1-5, the V gene TRBV19; D is possibly TRBD1 (5 bases). The germline V gene encodes CDR1 LNHDA and CDR2 SQIVND (reference sequence). This CDR3 comprises 14 residues. V lost 7 bases and J lost 3, with 13 bases in between. CDR3 nucleotides: TGTGCCAGTACTACAGGCGCCCACAATCAGCCCCAGCATTTT. This sequence encodes CASTTGAHNQPQHF.

This chain uses TRBV9 with TRBJ1-1, with a possible D match to TRBD1 (5 bases). Germline V lookup: CDR1 SGDLS, CDR2 YYNGEE. With 5 bases removed from V and 3 bases from J, the gap between germline ends came to 14 bases. The CDR3 has 14 amino acids. The CDR3 loop reads CASSRQGGYTEAFF. DNA for the CDR3: TGTGCCAGCAGTCGGCAGGGAGGGTACACTGAAGCTTTCTTT.